This T cell receptor (beta chain) was observed in a study of T cell repertoires in cytomegalovirus infection. This CDR3 has 13 amino acids. Germline loops: CDR1 MGHDK, CDR2 SYGVNS. Trimming took off 7 bases at V and 8 bases at J, with 14 bases between the two ends. TCRdb itself ran the reads through MiXCR, one entry per CDR3 protein. Of about 920,000 distinct CDR3 sequences listed, around 32% are singletons. Details on this clonotype: Its specificity is not known.

The gene calls are TRBV25-1 and TRBJ1-4; D remains ambiguous. This specimen consisted of cultured CD8+ T cells from PBMCs, obtained from culture after CMV antigen stimulation. The sequence derives from a human donor in good health (CMV status not recorded). Some clones in this sample may be carry-over from other donors' samples. The CDR3 sequence is CASIDFLEEKLFF. Here the CDR3 DNA reads TGTGCCAGCATAGACTTCCTGGAAGAAAAACTGTTTTTT.